This T cell receptor (beta chain) stems from a study of blood T cell repertoires in COVID-19. Study-level background: From T cells, B-cell-depleted T cells, or PBMCs came the material, which was cDNA or gDNA.

Libraries were prepared by immunoSEQ multiplex PCR; TCRdb keeps only in-frame clonotypes and omits some of them. Among about 370,000 clones listed, roughly nine tenths were seen once. Seattle participants joined during active infection and were tracked over time. Trimming took 3 bases from V and 4 from J; bases not matched to a gene: 8. CDR3 length: 17 amino acids. From germline, CDR1 is SGDLS and CDR2 YYNGEE. The receptor was isolated from a woman aged 25-40 years with COVID-19, enrolled during active disease. Sequencing was carried out using peripheral blood. The chain links TRBV9 to TRBJ2-1; 12 positions match TRBD2. CDR3 region: CASSGLAGVKTYNEQFF. The CDR3 DNA follows: TGTGCCAGCAGCGGACTAGCGGGAGTCAAAACATACAATGAGCAGTTCTTC.